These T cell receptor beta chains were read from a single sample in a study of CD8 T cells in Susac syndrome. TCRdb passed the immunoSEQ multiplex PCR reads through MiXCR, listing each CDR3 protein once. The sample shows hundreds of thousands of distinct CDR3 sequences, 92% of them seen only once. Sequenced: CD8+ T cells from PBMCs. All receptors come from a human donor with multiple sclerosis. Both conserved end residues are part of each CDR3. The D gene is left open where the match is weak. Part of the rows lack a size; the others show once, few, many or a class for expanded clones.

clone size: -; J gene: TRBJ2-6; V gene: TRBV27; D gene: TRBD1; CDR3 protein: CASSPGTGGANVLTF; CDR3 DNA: TGTGCCAGCTCTCCCGGGACAGGCGGGGCCAACGTCCTGACTTTC
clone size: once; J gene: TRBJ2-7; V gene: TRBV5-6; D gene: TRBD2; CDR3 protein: CASSPLRGSYEQYF; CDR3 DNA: TGTGCCAGCAGCCCCCTGCGGGGGTCCTACGAGCAGTACTTC
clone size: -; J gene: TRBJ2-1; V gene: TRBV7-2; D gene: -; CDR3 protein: CASSSKPTYNEQFF; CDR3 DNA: TGTGCCAGCAGCTCCAAACCTACTTACAATGAGCAGTTCTTC
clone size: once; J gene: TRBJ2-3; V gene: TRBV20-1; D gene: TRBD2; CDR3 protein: CSARDGLAESTDTQYF; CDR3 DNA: TGCAGTGCTAGAGATGGCCTAGCGGAGAGCACAGATACGCAGTATTTT
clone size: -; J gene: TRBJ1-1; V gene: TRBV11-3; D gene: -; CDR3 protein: CASSFSAFRLNTEAFF; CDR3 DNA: TGTGCCAGCAGCTTTTCCGCCTTCAGATTGAACACTGAAGCTTTCTTT
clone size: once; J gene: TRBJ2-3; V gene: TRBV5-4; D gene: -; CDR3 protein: CASSEATSRTDTQYF; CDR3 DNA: TGTGCCAGCAGCGAGGCGACTAGTCGCACAGATACGCAGTATTTT
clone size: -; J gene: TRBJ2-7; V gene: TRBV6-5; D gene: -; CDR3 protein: CASSYPLTDGSYEQYF; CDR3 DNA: TGTGCCAGCAGTTACCCTTTGACGGACGGCTCCTACGAGCAGTACTTC
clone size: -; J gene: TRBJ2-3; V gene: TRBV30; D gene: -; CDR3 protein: CAWTGNTQYF; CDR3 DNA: TGTGCCTGGACCGGAAATACGCAGTATTTT
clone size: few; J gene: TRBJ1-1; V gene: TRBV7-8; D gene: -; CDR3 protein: CASSSDTMNTEAFF; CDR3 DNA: TGTGCCAGCAGCTCCGACACCATGAACACTGAAGCTTTCTTT
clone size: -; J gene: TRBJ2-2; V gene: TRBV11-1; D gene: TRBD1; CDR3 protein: CASSSTGVPGELFF; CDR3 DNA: TGTGCCAGCAGCTCAACAGGGGTACCCGGGGAGCTGTTTTTT
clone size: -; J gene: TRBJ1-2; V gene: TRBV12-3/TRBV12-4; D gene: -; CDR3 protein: CASTPGHDGYTF; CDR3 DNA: TGTGCCAGCACCCCGGGACATGATGGCTACACCTTC
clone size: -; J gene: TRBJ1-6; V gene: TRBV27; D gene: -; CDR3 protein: CASSWGSDSPLHF; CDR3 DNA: TGTGCCAGCAGTTGGGGGTCCGATTCACCCCTCCACTTT
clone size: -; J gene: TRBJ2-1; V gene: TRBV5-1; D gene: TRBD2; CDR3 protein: CASSLASGGAYNEQFF; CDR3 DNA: TGCGCCAGCAGCCTCGCTAGCGGGGGGGCCTACAATGAGCAGTTCTTC
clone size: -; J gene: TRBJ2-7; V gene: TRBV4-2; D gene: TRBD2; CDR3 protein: CASSRGTSGKDYEQYF; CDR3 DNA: TGTGCCAGCAGCCGAGGGACTAGCGGGAAAGATTACGAGCAGTACTTC
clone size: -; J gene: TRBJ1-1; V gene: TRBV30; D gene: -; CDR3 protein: CAWSAILEGDTEAFF; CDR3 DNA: TGTGCCTGGAGCGCGATCCTAGAAGGGGACACTGAAGCTTTCTTT
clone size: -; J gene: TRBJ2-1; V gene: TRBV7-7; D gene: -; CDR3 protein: CASSPQVGGSGEQFF; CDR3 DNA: TGTGCTAGCAGCCCCCAAGTCGGAGGCTCTGGGGAGCAGTTCTTC
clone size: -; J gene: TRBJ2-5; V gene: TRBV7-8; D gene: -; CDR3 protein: CASSLARTAGETQYF; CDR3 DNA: TGTGCCAGCAGCTTAGCGCGGACAGCTGGTGAGACCCAGTACTTC
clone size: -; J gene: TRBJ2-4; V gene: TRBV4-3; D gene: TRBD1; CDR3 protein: CASSQGDRGLGRKNIQYF; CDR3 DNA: TGCGCCAGCAGCCAAGGGGACAGGGGGCTCGGAAGGAAAAACATTCAGTACTTC
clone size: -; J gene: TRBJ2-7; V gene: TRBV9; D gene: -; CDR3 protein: CASSPPDRTPHEQYF; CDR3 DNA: TGTGCCAGCAGCCCCCCGGACCGCACTCCTCACGAGCAGTACTTC
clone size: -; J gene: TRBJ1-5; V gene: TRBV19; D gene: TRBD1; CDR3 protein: CASSISRDRGRNQPQHF; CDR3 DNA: TGTGCCAGTAGTATCTCCCGGGACAGGGGTCGCAATCAGCCCCAGCATTTT
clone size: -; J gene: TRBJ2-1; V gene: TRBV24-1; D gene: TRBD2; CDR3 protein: CATSDFGGSRNEQFF; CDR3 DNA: TGTGCCACCAGTGATTTTGGCGGGAGTAGGAATGAGCAGTTCTTC
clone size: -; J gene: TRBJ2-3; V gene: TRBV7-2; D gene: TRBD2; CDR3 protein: CASSLNPGLHTDTQYF; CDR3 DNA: TGTGCCAGCAGCTTAAACCCGGGACTACACACAGATACGCAGTATTTT
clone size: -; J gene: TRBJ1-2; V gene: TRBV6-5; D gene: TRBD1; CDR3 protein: CASSYSGTGQGYGYTF; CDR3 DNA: TGTGCCAGCAGTTACTCCGGGACAGGGCAGGGGTATGGCTACACCTTC
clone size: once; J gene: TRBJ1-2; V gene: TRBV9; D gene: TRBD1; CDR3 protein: CASSEGLDRAYGYTF; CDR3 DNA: TGTGCCAGCAGCGAGGGCCTGGACAGGGCATATGGCTACACCTTC
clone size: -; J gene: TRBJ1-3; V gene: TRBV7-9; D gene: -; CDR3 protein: CASSRPGGSGNTIYF; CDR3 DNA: TGTGCCAGCAGCCGCCCGGGCGGCTCTGGAAACACCATATATTTT
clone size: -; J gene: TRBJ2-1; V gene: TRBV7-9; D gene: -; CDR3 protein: CASSLVPQEQFF; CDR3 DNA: TGTGCCAGCAGCTTGGTCCCGCAAGAGCAGTTCTTC
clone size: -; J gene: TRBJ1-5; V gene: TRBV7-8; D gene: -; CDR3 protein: CASSPTRLLDTNKDQPQHF; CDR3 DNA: TGTGCCAGCAGCCCCACTAGACTTTTAGACACCAACAAAGATCAGCCCCAGCATTTT